The 19 T cell receptor beta chains given below trace back to one sample, sequenced in a study of shared clonotypes between healthy human individuals. Data came from immunoSEQ multiplex PCR; TCRdb stores just in-frame clones and leaves some out. The sample lists 800,000 to 950,000 clones; roughly 96% were seen once. Terminally differentiated effector memory CD45RA+ cells were left out of the naive CD8 fraction, which was CD45RO-negative and positively selected for CCR7. Specimen: naive CD8+ T cells sorted from blood. These receptors originate from a man aged 25-45 years in good health.

Written as DNA, the CDR3 is TGTGCCAGCAGCTTATCGGGAGGGACCCAGTACTTC. Its protein is CASSLSGGTQYF. V usage is TRBV7-2 and J usage is TRBJ2-5; 7 nucleotides match TRBD2. CDR1 SGHTA and CDR2 FQGNSA come from the germline V gene. J was trimmed by 7 bases and V by 2 bases; bases with no gene match: 1. CDR3 length: 12 residues. Looking up the rest from reference TRBV7-2 and TRBJ2-5 gives the full variable domain: GAGVSQSPSNKVTEKGKDVELRCDPISGHTALYWYRQSLGQGLEFLIYFQGNSAPDKSGLPSDRFSAERTGGSVSTLTIQRTQQEDSAVYLCASSLSGGTQYFGPGTRLLVL.

This chain connects TRBV25-1 to TRBJ2-7; TRBD2 is a possible D gene (5 bases). The CDR3 extends over 15 amino acids. V lost 9 bases to trimming and J lost 2 bases, with 20 bases between them. CDR1 is MGHDK, CDR2 SYGVNS, per germline. DNA of the CDR3: TGTGCCAGTTTTGGGCCCGGACTTCAGACCTACGAGCAGTACTTC. It codes for CASFGPGLQTYEQYF.

The V and J genes are TRBV6-1 and TRBJ2-7; a weak D match, TRBD1 (5 bases). The CDR3 is 16 amino acids. Germline assignment: CDR1 MNHNS and CDR2 SASEGT. The V end was cut by 2 bases, the J end by 2 bases, with 16 bases between. The CDR3 loop is CASSEMEQALTYEQYF. The CDR3 DNA follows: TGTGCCAGCAGTGAAATGGAACAGGCGCTAACCTACGAGCAGTACTTC.

The V call is TRBV27, the J call TRBJ2-3, with D possibly being TRBD1 (7 bases). The germline V gene encodes CDR1 MNHEY and CDR2 SMNVEV (reference sequence). Trimming removed 7 bases at V and 0 bases at J, with 14 bases between. This CDR3 has 15 amino acids. In DNA form, the CDR3 reads TGTGCCAGCACCAGGGGGGTATCGAGCACAGATACGCAGTATTTT. Translating gives CASTRGVSSTDTQYF.

In nucleotides, the CDR3 is TGTGCCAGCTCGCCCACCCGGACAGGGGATGTCGCCAATGAGCAGTTCTTC. This sequence encodes CASSPTRTGDVANEQFF. The V call is TRBV18, the J call TRBJ2-1; TRBD1 aligns across 9 bases. Germline CDR1 KGHSH, CDR2 LQKENI. The J segment lost 6 bases and the V segment lost 6 bases, leaving 15 bases of the junction unmatched. CDR3 size: 17 residues.

This clone was seen a handful of times. J is TRBJ1-5 and V is TRBV28; D is ambiguous. The V end lost 0 bases, the J end lost 7 bases, and 10 bases lay between the germline ends. This CDR3 has 14 amino acids. Germline CDR1 MDHEN, CDR2 SYDVKM. The CDR3 sequence: CASSLWAATQPQHF. In DNA, the CDR3 is TGTGCCAGCAGTTTATGGGCGGCCACCCAGCCCCAGCATTTT.

The V call is TRBV6-4, the J call TRBJ2-2, with D possibly called TRBD1 or TRBD2 (5 bases each). V gave up 0 bases and J gave up 6 bases, with 8 bases separating them. Germline CDR1 and CDR2: MRHNA and SNTAGT. This CDR3 region has 14 residues. CDR3 in DNA: TGTGCCAGCAGTGACTCGACGGGGCCCGGGGAGCTGTTTTTT. Amino acid sequence: CASSDSTGPGELFF.

The V call is TRBV11-2, the J call TRBJ2-2, with 8 bases fitting TRBD2. The germline CDR1 and CDR2 sequences are SGHAT and FQNNGV. This CDR3 has 16 amino acids. Trimming cost V 1 base and J 5 bases; bases outside gene matches: 6. CDR3 residues: CASSLGAGVGTGELFF. The DNA for the CDR3 is TGTGCCAGCAGCTTAGGAGCGGGAGTGGGTACCGGGGAGCTGTTTTTT.

The V and J genes are TRBV7-2 and TRBJ2-7; 9 positions match TRBD1. CDR1 is SGHTA and CDR2 is FQGNSA in the germline V gene. With V trimmed by 5 bases and J by 6 bases, 8 bases remained unmatched. This CDR3 is built from 14 residues. The CDR3 loop is CASSPEVTGGEQYF. Here the CDR3 DNA reads TGTGCCAGCAGCCCTGAGGTGACAGGGGGCGAGCAGTACTTC.

The V call is TRBV10-3, the J call TRBJ1-2, with a tentative D call TRBD1 (5 bases). The CDR3 is 12 amino acids. Per the germline V gene, CDR1 is ENHRY and CDR2 is SYGVKD. Trimming removed 4 bases at V and 6 bases at J, with 9 bases between. The CDR3 loop is CAISGGLNGYTF. The CDR3 DNA is TGTGCCATCAGTGGGGGACTCAATGGCTACACCTTC.

The rearrangement links TRBV14 to TRBJ2-1; TRBD1 agrees at 10 bases. The trim removed 4 bases at V and 0 bases at J, leaving 6 bases unmatched. The CDR3 totals 17 residues. Germline CDR1 reads SGHDN; CDR2 reads FVKESK. The CDR3 region is CASSPGQGRTSYNEQFF. CDR3 bases: TGTGCCAGCAGCCCGGGACAGGGGCGAACCTCCTACAATGAGCAGTTCTTC.

The rearrangement joins TRBV14 to TRBJ2-7; 7 bases are a match to TRBD1. V was clipped by 5 bases and J by 4 bases; unmatched bases: 14. In germline, CDR1 is SGHDN, CDR2 FVKESK. The CDR3 sequence is 16 residues long. The CDR3 sequence is CASSVSGTVRRYEQYF. Written as DNA, the CDR3 is TGTGCCAGCAGCGTATCCGGGACAGTCCGCCGTTACGAGCAGTACTTC.

V gene TRBV7-9 combines with J gene TRBJ2-7; tentatively, D is TRBD1 (6 bases). The CDR3 extends over 13 amino acids. V lost 6 bases and J 5 bases, leaving 14 bases between the germline ends. Germline values: CDR1 SEHNR, CDR2 FQNEAQ (reference sequence). The CDR3: CASSYENRDEQYF. The CDR3, as DNA: TGTGCCAGCAGTTATGAGAACAGGGACGAGCAGTACTTC.

The chain recombines TRBV7-2 with TRBJ2-3; the match to TRBD1 covers 9 bases. Trimming at V came to 5 bases and at J to 4 bases, leaving 7 bases not matched to a gene. This CDR3 comprises 15 residues. The germline CDR1 and CDR2 sequences are SGHTA and FQGNSA. CDR3 sequence (DNA): TGTGCCAGCAGCGCCCAAACAGGGGGCGCAGATACGCAGTATTTT. Translated: CASSAQTGGADTQYF. The variable domain in full, with the rest retrieved from reference TRBV7-2 and TRBJ2-3, is GAGVSQSPSNKVTEKGKDVELRCDPISGHTALYWYRQSLGQGLEFLIYFQGNSAPDKSGLPSDRFSAERTGGSVSTLTIQRTQQEDSAVYLCASSAQTGGADTQYFGPGTRLTVL.

This chain joins TRBV11-1 and TRBJ2-7, with D perhaps matching TRBD2 (6 bases). CDR3 length equals 15 residues. The ends were cut back, 6 bases at V and 4 bases at J, with 19 bases in the middle. Germline CDR1 is SGHAT and CDR2 is FQDESV (reference sequence). The CDR3 DNA sequence: TGTGCCAGCAGGTGGCGGGATGTTCTGGGGTACGAGCAGTACTTC. It translates to CASRWRDVLGYEQYF.

This chain joins TRBV10-2 and TRBJ1-1; D is ambiguous. With 3 bases removed from V and 1 base from J, the gap between germline ends came to 6 bases. The CDR3 is 13 amino acids. In germline, CDR1 is WSHSY, CDR2 SAAADI. The CDR3 sequence is CASSDWTNTEAFF. CDR3 sequence (DNA): TGCGCCAGCAGTGATTGGACGAACACTGAAGCTTTCTTT.

The chain combines TRBV5-1 with TRBJ2-1; 13 bases match TRBD2. Germline CDR1 reads SGHRS; CDR2 reads YFSETQ. Losses at the gene ends were 4 bases for V and 8 bases for J; bases not matched to a gene: 12. The CDR3 runs to 17 residues. The chain's CDR3 is CASSGRLAGGLMDEQFF. The CDR3 DNA reads as TGCGCCAGCAGCGGACGACTAGCGGGAGGACTTATGGATGAGCAGTTCTTC. The full variable domain, with the rest looked up from reference TRBV5-1 and TRBJ2-1, is KAGVTQTPRYLIKTRGQQVTLSCSPISGHRSVSWYQQTPGQGLQFLFEYFSETQRNKGNFPGRFSGRQFSNSRSEMNVSTLELGDSALYLCASSGRLAGGLMDEQFFGPGTRLTVL.

This chain uses TRBV10-1 with TRBJ1-1; D unresolved. V gave up 2 bases and J gave up 3 bases, with 10 bases separating them. Germline V gene data show CDR1 as WNHNN and CDR2 as SYGVQD (reference sequence). This CDR3 is 14 amino acids long. This CDR3 is CASSEGNGDTEAFF. CDR3 bases: TGCGCCAGCAGTGAGGGGAATGGGGACACTGAAGCTTTCTTT.

The genes are TRBV5-1 and TRBJ1-1, with D hard to call. Germline V gene data show CDR1 as SGHRS and CDR2 as YFSETQ. CDR3 size: 13 residues. Trimming left V 5 bases short and J 4 bases short, with 12 bases between. The CDR3 protein is CASRLGRATEAFF. The CDR3 DNA reads TGCGCCAGCAGGTTAGGGAGGGCCACTGAAGCTTTCTTT. Drawing the rest from reference TRBV5-1 and TRBJ1-1, the complete variable domain is KAGVTQTPRYLIKTRGQQVTLSCSPISGHRSVSWYQQTPGQGLQFLFEYFSETQRNKGNFPGRFSGRQFSNSRSEMNVSTLELGDSALYLCASRLGRATEAFFGQGTRLTVV.